This T cell receptor beta chain originates from a study of T cell repertoires in ileal Crohn's disease. The overall study: Surgery for a complication: stricturing in roughly 61%, penetrating in roughly 39%. Findings and limits, study-wide: Every patient over 26.8% clonality showed endoscopic recurrence. Mucosal expansions were suggested to be mainly CD8 T cells. Active smokers at surgery had more clonal expansions than non-smokers.

Concerning this clone: Its specificity is unknown.

TCRdb keeps only in-frame clones here, not all; method: immunoSEQ multiplex PCR. The profile shows more than 9,000 clones, around 80% of them singletons. CDR1 and CDR2 from the germline V gene are MDHEN and SYDVKM. The CDR3 extends over 20 amino acids. Trimming took off 6 bases at V and 0 bases at J, with 29 bases between the two ends. Material for sequencing was ileal tissue. The sequence was obtained from an adult with Crohn's disease. The chain carries TRBV28 and TRBJ1-1; D may be TRBD1 (5 bases). The chain's CDR3 is CASRTSGPTHPGKMNTEAFF. The DNA for the CDR3 is TGTGCCAGCAGAACCAGTGGACCTACGCACCCAGGGAAAATGAACACTGAAGCTTTCTTT. Based on the CDR3 plus reference TRBV28 and TRBJ1-1, the full variable domain is DVKVTQSSRYLVKRTGEKVFLECVQDMDHENMFWYRQDPGLGLRLIYFSYDVKMKEKGDIPEGYSVSREKKERFSLILESASTNQTSMYLCASRTSGPTHPGKMNTEAFFGQGTRLTVV.